The 25 T cell receptor beta chains below all came from one sample that was sequenced in a study of T-cell reconstitution after alpha-beta-depleted transplantation in children. Study results and caveats: From newly produced T cells came most of the T-cell counts and diversity one year after transplant.

During its preparation, the TCRbeta library received unique molecular identifiers. TCRdb fed the PCR reads into MiXCR, producing one record per CDR3 protein. This table has 250,000 to 300,000 distinct CDR3 sequences, over 7% appearing once. No antigens are known for them. The input for sequencing was peripheral blood, taken 360 days after TCRalphabeta/CD19-depleted stem cell transplant. Receptor source: a female patient between 2 and 10 years old who had a stem cell transplant for Fanconi anemia, so the T cells may come from the graft donor.

The chain combines TRBV7-9 with TRBJ2-3, with 8 bases fitting TRBD2. CDR3 length equals 15 residues. In germline, CDR1 is SEHNR, CDR2 FQNEAQ (reference sequence). The ends lost 5 bases at V and 0 bases at J; junction bases unmatched: 4. CDR3 nucleotide sequence: TGTGCCAGCAGCCGTAGCGGGACTAGCACAGATACGCAGTATTTT. Translating it yields CASSRSGTSTDTQYF.

The J gene is TRBJ2-4, the V gene TRBV9, with D tentatively TRBD1 or TRBD2 (5 bases each). The germline V gene encodes CDR1 SGDLS and CDR2 YYNGEE. The V end was cut by 0 bases, the J end by 0 bases, with 16 bases between. This CDR3 region has 18 residues. The CDR3 coding sequence is TGTGCCAGCAGCGTAGTGCCAGGGAGAGATCTAGCCAAAAACATTCAGTACTTC. Translated, it gives CASSVVPGRDLAKNIQYF. The whole variable domain, remainder taken from reference TRBV9 and TRBJ2-4, is DSGVTQTPKHLITATGQRVTLRCSPRSGDLSVYWYQQSLDQGLQFLIQYYNGEERAKGNILERFSAQQFPDLHSELNLSSLELGDSALYFCASSVVPGRDLAKNIQYFGAGTRLSVL.

This clonotype has at least ten counts. V is TRBV10-3 and J is TRBJ1-2, with 8 positions matching TRBD1. There are 14 residues in the CDR3. The junction had 9 bases not matched to a gene; V was cut back by 10 bases and J by 2 bases. CDR1 and CDR2 (germline): ENHRY, SYGVKD. CDR3 loop: CATEDRGSNYGYTF. In DNA, the CDR3 is TGTGCCACAGAAGACAGGGGATCCAACTATGGCTACACCTTC.

The chain carries TRBV5-4 and TRBJ2-3; D remains ambiguous. The CDR3 length is 15 residues. In germline, CDR1 is SGHNT, CDR2 YYREEE (reference sequence). V dropped 4 bases and J dropped 0 bases, with 12 bases sitting between them. The CDR3, as DNA: TGTGCCAGCAGCCTGACGGCGCTCAGCACAGATACGCAGTATTTT. Protein sequence: CASSLTALSTDTQYF. Full variable domain (remainder filled in from reference TRBV5-4 and TRBJ2-3): ETGVTQSPTHLIKTRGQQVTLRCSSQSGHNTVSWYQQALGQGPQFIFQYYREEENGRGNFPPRFSGLQFPNYSSELNVNALELDDSALYLCASSLTALSTDTQYFGPGTRLTVL.

This clonotype has at least ten counts. The chain is built from TRBV6-1 and TRBJ2-5; 7 nucleotides line up with TRBD2. From germline, CDR1 is MNHNS and CDR2 SASEGT. The V gene end was trimmed by 6 bases and the J gene end by 0 bases; junction bases not matched to a gene: 10. The CDR3 totals 16 residues. In nucleotides, the CDR3 is TGTGCCAGCAGCGACCTGGGGCGGGGGTACCAAGAGACCCAGTACTTC. Protein product: CASSDLGRGYQETQYF.

This clonotype was detected many times. This chain joins TRBV5-1 and TRBJ1-1, with TRBD1 matching over 7 bases. This CDR3 region has 16 residues. The germline CDR1 and CDR2 sequences are SGHRS and YFSETQ. V dropped 3 bases and J dropped 0; count of bases not matched to a gene: 8. CDR3 DNA: TGCGCCAGCAGCTCGGGTCCCGGGACAGTGAACACTGAAGCTTTCTTT. Amino acid sequence: CASSSGPGTVNTEAFF.

This chain uses TRBV10-3 with TRBJ2-1; no definite D call. This CDR3 contains 11 residues. From germline, CDR1 is ENHRY and CDR2 SYGVKD. The V end was cut by 2 bases, the J end by 9 bases, with 5 bases between. CDR3 amino acids: CAISEGLEQFF. As DNA, the CDR3 is TGTGCCATCAGTGAGGGGCTTGAGCAGTTCTTC.

This clonotype was counted between two and nine times. The chain carries TRBV2 and TRBJ1-5; no definite D call. Germline-derived CDR1 and CDR2 are SNHLY and FYNNEI. The CDR3 has 14 amino acids. V was trimmed by 6 bases and J by 6 bases, leaving 15 bases between them. CDR3 loop: CASRELGAGQPQHF. CDR3 sequence (DNA): TGTGCCAGCAGGGAACTGGGTGCTGGTCAGCCCCAGCATTTT.

This chain connects TRBV2 to TRBJ2-7; D might be TRBD1 (6 bases). The V end was cut by 8 bases, the J end by 7 bases, with 18 bases between. Germline lookup yields CDR1 SNHLY and CDR2 FYNNEI. The CDR3 has 13 amino acids. DNA of the CDR3: TGTGCCAGCCAGCTCGACAGGAGCGGAGAGCAGTACTTC. This gives the protein CASQLDRSGEQYF.

In this sample, this clonotype turned up many times. The chain has TRBV12-3 or TRBV12-4 and TRBJ1-3; 10 bases line up with TRBD1. The J segment lost 7 bases and the V segment lost 5 bases, leaving 2 bases of the junction unmatched. This CDR3 is 13 amino acids long. CDR3 coding DNA: TGTGCCAGCAGTAGGGACAGGGGTAACACCATATATTTT. This gives the protein CASSRDRGNTIYF.

This clonotype was seen many times. The rearrangement links TRBV7-9 to TRBJ1-1, with D unresolved. This CDR3 is built from 15 residues. Germline values: CDR1 SEHNR, CDR2 FQNEAQ (reference sequence). Trimming removed 1 base at V and 0 bases at J, with 9 bases between. CDR3 nucleotide sequence: TGTGCCAGCAGCTTAGATGGCCTTCTGAACACTGAAGCTTTCTTT. It is translated as CASSLDGLLNTEAFF.

This clonotype was seen ten or more times. The J gene is TRBJ2-2, the V gene TRBV6-5; D might be TRBD2 (6 bases). V was cut by 4 bases and J by 9 bases, with 15 bases left in between. The CDR3 has 14 amino acids. Germline V CDR1 and CDR2: MNHEY, SVGAGI. For the CDR3, the DNA is TGTGCCAGCAGTTCAAGGGACTCAGATCGGGAGCTGTTTTTT. Its translation is CASSSRDSDRELFF.

This clonotype was detected ten times or more. The chain employs TRBV11-2 and TRBJ2-3; 7 bases line up with TRBD1. The germline V gene encodes CDR1 SGHAT and CDR2 FQNNGV. The J segment lost 3 bases and the V segment lost 4 bases, leaving 7 bases of the junction unmatched. This CDR3 comprises 15 residues. The CDR3 DNA follows: TGTGCCAGCAGCTCGCAGACAGGGTTTACAGATACGCAGTATTTT. Amino acid sequence: CASSSQTGFTDTQYF. Based on the CDR3 plus reference TRBV11-2 and TRBJ2-3, the full variable domain is EAGVAQSPRYKIIEKRQSVAFWCNPISGHATLYWYQQILGQGPKLLIQFQNNGVVDDSQLPKDRFSAERLKGVDSTLKIQPAKLEDSAVYLCASSSQTGFTDTQYFGPGTRLTVL.

The chain couples TRBV18 to TRBJ2-3, with unresolved D. This CDR3 comprises 12 residues. From germline, CDR1 is KGHSH and CDR2 LQKENI. The V gene lost 2 bases and the J gene lost 5 bases, with 5 bases spanning the gap. DNA of the CDR3: TGTGCCAGCTCACCAAACCGAGATACGCAGTATTTT. It yields the protein CASSPNRDTQYF.

This clonotype has ten or more counts. This chain connects TRBV6-5 to TRBJ2-2; D not resolved. Deletions cut 5 bases from V and 7 bases from J, with 14 bases between. Germline V gene sequence: CDR1 MNHEY, CDR2 SVGAGI. The CDR3 runs 14 residues. The CDR3 is CASSPGWSNGELFF. Here the CDR3 DNA reads TGTGCCAGCAGTCCCGGATGGTCGAACGGGGAGCTGTTTTTT.

The J gene is TRBJ2-3, the V gene TRBV7-8; D is ambiguous. There are 14 residues in the CDR3. The germline V gene has CDR1 SGHVS and CDR2 FQNEAQ. Between the trimmed V and J ends, which lost 0 bases and 8 bases, there was a span of 12 bases. The CDR3 region is CASSLALSPRTQYF. The CDR3 DNA reads TGTGCCAGCAGCTTAGCGTTAAGCCCCCGTACGCAGTATTTT.

This clonotype was found a few times. The chain links TRBV18 to TRBJ2-5; TRBD2 might be the D (5 bases). The CDR3 is 14 amino acids. V gave up 4 bases and J gave up 1 base, with 10 bases separating them. The germline CDR1 and CDR2 sequences are KGHSH and LQKENI. CDR3 sequence reads: CASSQRTLQETQYF. The CDR3 region has the DNA TGTGCCAGCTCACAAAGGACTCTCCAAGAGACCCAGTACTTC.

In its sample, this clonotype was seen many times. The V and J genes are TRBV24-1 and TRBJ2-1; 7 bases fit TRBD2. CDR1 is KGHDR, CDR2 SFDVKD, per germline. The J segment lost 6 bases and the V segment lost 3 bases, leaving 7 bases of the junction unmatched. The CDR3 totals 15 residues. CDR3 residues: CATSDRTSYRNEQFF. The CDR3 DNA sequence: TGTGCCACCAGTGATAGGACTAGTTATCGCAATGAGCAGTTCTTC.

This clonotype has just a few counts. This sequence joins TRBV6-2 or TRBV6-3 and TRBJ1-1; tentative D call: TRBD1 (5 bases). The CDR3 is 14 amino acids. Germline values: CDR1 MNHEY, CDR2 SVGEGT. The germline V and J ends were trimmed by 5 bases and 1 base, with 11 bases remaining between them. DNA for the CDR3: TGTGCCAGCAGTCGCCGGGGCCGGAACACTGAAGCTTTCTTT. Translated, it gives CASSRRGRNTEAFF.

The chain is built from TRBV7-3 and TRBJ2-3; D unresolved. This CDR3 has 15 amino acids. The germline V and J ends were trimmed by 5 bases and 1 base, with 13 bases remaining between them. Germline V gene data show CDR1 as SGHTA and CDR2 as FQGTGA. Here the CDR3 DNA reads TGTGCCAGCAGCCCACGCCTAGTGGGCACAGATACGCAGTATTTT. Translated: CASSPRLVGTDTQYF.

The chain uses TRBV6-2 or TRBV6-3 and TRBJ2-3, with 11 bases fitting TRBD2. V lost 1 base to trimming and J lost 1 base; unmatched junction nucleotides: 7. The CDR3 is 18 residues long. Germline lookup yields CDR1 MNHEY and CDR2 SVGEGT. The CDR3 spells CASSYLLAGGFGTDTQYF. In nucleotides, the CDR3 is TGTGCCAGCAGTTACTTGCTAGCGGGGGGATTCGGCACAGATACGCAGTATTTT.

This clonotype was recorded at least ten times. The chain links TRBV10-3 to TRBJ2-3, with D possibly being TRBD2 (7 bases). Germline CDR1 is ENHRY and CDR2 is SYGVKD. Trimming pared 3 bases from V and 3 bases from J, leaving 13 bases between. This CDR3 is built from 15 residues. The CDR3 loop is CAISEGGRGTDTQYF. DNA for the CDR3: TGTGCCATCAGTGAAGGTGGGAGGGGGACAGATACGCAGTATTTT.

The chain is built from TRBV27 and TRBJ2-7; 7 bases fit TRBD1. This CDR3 has 18 amino acids. The V gene end was trimmed by 3 bases and the J gene end by 7 bases; junction bases not matched to a gene: 21. Germline CDR1 and CDR2: MNHEY and SMNVEV (reference sequence). DNA of the CDR3: TGTGCCAGCAGTTTCTTAGGTTTTGGACGAGACAGGGCTTATGAGCAGTACTTC. It encodes CASSFLGFGRDRAYEQYF.

The genes are TRBV24-1 and TRBJ2-3, with D perhaps TRBD1 or TRBD2 (6 bases each). This CDR3 is 16 amino acids long. The germline gives CDR1 KGHDR, CDR2 SFDVKD. Trimming shortened V by 4 bases and J by 3 bases, and 16 bases separated the two germline ends. The CDR3: CATSDPPGAGTDTQYF. CDR3 DNA: TGTGCCACCAGTGACCCCCCGGGGGCCGGGACAGATACGCAGTATTTT.

The chain has TRBV19 and TRBJ2-1; weak D call: TRBD2 (5 bases). With 5 bases removed from V and 8 bases from J, the gap between germline ends came to 13 bases. There are 13 residues in the CDR3. Germline loops: CDR1 LNHDA, CDR2 SQIVND (reference sequence). The DNA for the CDR3 is TGTGCCAGTAGTTTCAAAGCGGACCATGAGCAGTTCTTC. This sequence encodes CASSFKADHEQFF. Filled out from reference TRBV19 and TRBJ2-1, the complete variable domain reads DGGITQSPKYLFRKEGQNVTLSCEQNLNHDAMYWYRQDPGQGLRLIYYSQIVNDFQKGDIAEGYSVSREKKESFPLTVTSAQKNPTAFYLCASSFKADHEQFFGPGTRLTVL.